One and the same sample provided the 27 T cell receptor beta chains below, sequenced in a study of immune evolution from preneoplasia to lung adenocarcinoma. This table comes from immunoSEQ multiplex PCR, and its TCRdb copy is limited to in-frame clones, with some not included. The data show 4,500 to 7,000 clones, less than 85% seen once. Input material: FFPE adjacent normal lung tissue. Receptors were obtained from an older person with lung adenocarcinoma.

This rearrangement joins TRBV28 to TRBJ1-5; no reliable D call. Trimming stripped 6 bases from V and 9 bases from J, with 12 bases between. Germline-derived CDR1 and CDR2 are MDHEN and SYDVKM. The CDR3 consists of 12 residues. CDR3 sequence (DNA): TGTGCCAGCAGCGCCCCCCGAGGGCCCCAGCATTTT. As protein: CASSAPRGPQHF.

Here the CDR3 reads CASNHRGSYEQYF. For the CDR3, the DNA is TGTGCCAGTAATCATCGCGGATCCTACGAGCAGTACTTC. The V call is TRBV19, the J call TRBJ2-7; D is ambiguous. V lost 7 bases, J lost 1 base, and 11 bases lay in between. Germline CDR1 and CDR2: LNHDA and SQIVND (reference sequence). This CDR3 comprises 13 residues.

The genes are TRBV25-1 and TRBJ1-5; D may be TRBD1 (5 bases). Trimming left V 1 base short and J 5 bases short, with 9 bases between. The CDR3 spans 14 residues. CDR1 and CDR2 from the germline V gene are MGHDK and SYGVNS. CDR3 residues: CASSEWGGDQPQHF. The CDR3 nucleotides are TGTGCCAGCAGTGAATGGGGGGGAGATCAGCCCCAGCATTTT. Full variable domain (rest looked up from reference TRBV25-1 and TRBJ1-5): EADIYQTPRYLVIGTGKKITLECSQTMGHDKMYWYQQDPGMELHLIHYSYGVNSTEKGDLSSESTVSRIRTEHFPLTLESARPSHTSQYLCASSEWGGDQPQHFGDGTRLSIL.

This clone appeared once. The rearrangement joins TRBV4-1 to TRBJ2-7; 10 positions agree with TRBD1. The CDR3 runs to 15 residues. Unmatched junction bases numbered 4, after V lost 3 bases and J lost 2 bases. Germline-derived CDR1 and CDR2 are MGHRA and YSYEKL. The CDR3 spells CASSQSGTGAYEQYF. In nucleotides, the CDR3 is TGCGCCAGCAGCCAGTCCGGGACAGGGGCCTACGAGCAGTACTTC.

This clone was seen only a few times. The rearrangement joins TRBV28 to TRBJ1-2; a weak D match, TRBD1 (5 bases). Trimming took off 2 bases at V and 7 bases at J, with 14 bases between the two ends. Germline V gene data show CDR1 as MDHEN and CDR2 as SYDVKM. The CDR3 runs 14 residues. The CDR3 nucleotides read TGTGCCAGCAGTTTAGACAGAGGGCAGGGTGGCTACACCTTC. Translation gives CASSLDRGQGGYTF.

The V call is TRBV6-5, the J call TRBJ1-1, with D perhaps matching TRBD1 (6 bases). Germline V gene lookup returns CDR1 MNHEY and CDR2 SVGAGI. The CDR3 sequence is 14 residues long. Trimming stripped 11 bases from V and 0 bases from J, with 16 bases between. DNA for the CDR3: TGTGCCTCACGGACCGGGGGGCTGAACACTGAAGCTTTCTTT. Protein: CASRTGGLNTEAFF.

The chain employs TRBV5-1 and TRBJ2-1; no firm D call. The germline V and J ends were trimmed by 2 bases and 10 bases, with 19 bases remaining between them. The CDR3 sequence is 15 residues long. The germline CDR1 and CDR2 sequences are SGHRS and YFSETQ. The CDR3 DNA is TGCGCCAGCAGCTTCAACGCGCGCACCAGCGAAGAGCAGTTCTTC. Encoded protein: CASSFNARTSEEQFF.

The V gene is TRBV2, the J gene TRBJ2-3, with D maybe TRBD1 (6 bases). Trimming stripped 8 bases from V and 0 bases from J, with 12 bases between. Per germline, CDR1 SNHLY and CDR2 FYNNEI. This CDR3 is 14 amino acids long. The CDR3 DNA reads TGTGCCAGCTTTTGGACAGAGAGCACAGATACGCAGTATTTT. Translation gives CASFWTESTDTQYF. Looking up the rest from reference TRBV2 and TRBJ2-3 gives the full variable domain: EPEVTQTPSHQVTQMGQEVILRCVPISNHLYFYWYRQILGQKVEFLVSFYNNEISEKSEIFDDQFSVERPDGSNFTLKIRSTKLEDSAMYFCASFWTESTDTQYFGPGTRLTVL.

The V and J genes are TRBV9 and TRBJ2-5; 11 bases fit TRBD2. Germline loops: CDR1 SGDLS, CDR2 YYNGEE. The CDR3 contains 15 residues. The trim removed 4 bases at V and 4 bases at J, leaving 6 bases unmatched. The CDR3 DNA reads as TGTGCCAGCAGCCGGACTAGCGGGTTGTTAGAGACCCAGTACTTC. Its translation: CASSRTSGLLETQYF.

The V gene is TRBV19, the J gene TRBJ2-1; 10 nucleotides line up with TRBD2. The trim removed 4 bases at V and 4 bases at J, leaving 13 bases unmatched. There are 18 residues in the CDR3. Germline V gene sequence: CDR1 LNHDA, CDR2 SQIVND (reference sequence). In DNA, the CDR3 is TGTGCCAGTAGTAGATCATTACTTACTAGCGGGATATACAATGAGCAGTTCTTC. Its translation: CASSRSLLTSGIYNEQFF.

The CDR3 is CASSWDTGTNTEAFF. CDR3 coding DNA: TGTGCCAGCAGCTGGGATACAGGGACGAACACTGAAGCTTTCTTT. The chain joins TRBV11-2 to TRBJ1-1; TRBD1 might be the D (6 bases). V was pared by 4 bases and J by 1 base, with 13 bases between. Germline V gene sequence: CDR1 SGHAT, CDR2 FQNNGV. The CDR3 extends over 15 amino acids.

The CDR3 sequence is CASSQDSGGNTYNEQFF. In DNA form, the CDR3 reads TGTGCCAGCAGCCAAGACTCTGGCGGGAATACCTACAATGAGCAGTTCTTC. V is TRBV14 and J is TRBJ2-1; tentatively, D is TRBD2 (6 bases). V was pared by 0 bases and J by 2 bases, with 14 bases between. The CDR3 has 17 residues. Germline-derived CDR1 and CDR2 are SGHDN and FVKESK.

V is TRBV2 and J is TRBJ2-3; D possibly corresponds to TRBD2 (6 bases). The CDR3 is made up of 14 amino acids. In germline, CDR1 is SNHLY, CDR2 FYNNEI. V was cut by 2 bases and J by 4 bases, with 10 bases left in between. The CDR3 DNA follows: TGTGCCAGCAGTGAAACGGGAGCCGCAGATACGCAGTATTTT. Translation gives CASSETGAADTQYF. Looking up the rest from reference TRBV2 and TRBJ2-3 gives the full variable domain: EPEVTQTPSHQVTQMGQEVILRCVPISNHLYFYWYRQILGQKVEFLVSFYNNEISEKSEIFDDQFSVERPDGSNFTLKIRSTKLEDSAMYFCASSETGAADTQYFGPGTRLTVL.

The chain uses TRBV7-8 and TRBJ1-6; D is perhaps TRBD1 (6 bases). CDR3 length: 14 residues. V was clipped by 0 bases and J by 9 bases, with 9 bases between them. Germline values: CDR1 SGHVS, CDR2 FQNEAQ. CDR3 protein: CASSLAQGVSPLHF. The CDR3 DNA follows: TGTGCCAGCAGCTTAGCACAGGGAGTTTCACCCCTCCACTTT.

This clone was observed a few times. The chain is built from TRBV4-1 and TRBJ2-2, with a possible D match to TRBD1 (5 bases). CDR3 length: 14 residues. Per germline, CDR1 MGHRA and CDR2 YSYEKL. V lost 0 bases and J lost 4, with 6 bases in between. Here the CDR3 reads CASSQDRATGELFF. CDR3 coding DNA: TGCGCCAGCAGCCAAGACAGGGCCACCGGGGAGCTGTTTTTT.

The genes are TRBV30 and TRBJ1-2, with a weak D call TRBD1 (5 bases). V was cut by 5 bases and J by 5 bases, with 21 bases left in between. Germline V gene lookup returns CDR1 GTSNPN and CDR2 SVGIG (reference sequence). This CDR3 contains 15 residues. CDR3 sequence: CAWVWSAGTVYGYTF. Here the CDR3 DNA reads TGTGCCTGGGTTTGGTCCGCCGGGACGGTTTATGGCTACACCTTC.

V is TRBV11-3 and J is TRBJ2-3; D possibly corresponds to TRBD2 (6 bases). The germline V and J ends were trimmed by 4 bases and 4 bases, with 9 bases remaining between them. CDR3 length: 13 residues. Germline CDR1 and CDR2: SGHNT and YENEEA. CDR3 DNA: TGTGCCAGCAGCTCCCGGGGGTCAGATACGCAGTATTTT. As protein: CASSSRGSDTQYF.

CDR3: CASSLQETQYF. CDR3 bases: TGTGCCAGCAGCCTCCAAGAGACCCAGTACTTC. This chain links TRBV4-2 with TRBJ2-5; no firm D call. V was cut by 4 bases and J by 1 base, with 1 base left in between. The CDR3 is made up of 11 amino acids. Germline assignment: CDR1 LGHNA and CDR2 YNFKEQ.

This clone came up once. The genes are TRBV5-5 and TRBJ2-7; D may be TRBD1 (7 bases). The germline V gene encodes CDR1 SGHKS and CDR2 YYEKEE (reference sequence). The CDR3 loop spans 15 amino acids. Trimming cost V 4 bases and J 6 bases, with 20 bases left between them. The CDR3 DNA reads TGTGCCAGCAGCAGTGGAGGGGGCTTGACGGGCGAGCAGTACTTC. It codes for CASSSGGGLTGEQYF.

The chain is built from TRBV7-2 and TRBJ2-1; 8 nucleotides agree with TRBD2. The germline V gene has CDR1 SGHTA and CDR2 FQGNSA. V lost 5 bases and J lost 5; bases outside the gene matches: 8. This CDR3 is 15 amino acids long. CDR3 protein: CASSPLAGLNNEQFF. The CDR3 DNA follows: TGTGCCAGCAGCCCTCTAGCGGGCCTTAACAATGAGCAGTTCTTC.

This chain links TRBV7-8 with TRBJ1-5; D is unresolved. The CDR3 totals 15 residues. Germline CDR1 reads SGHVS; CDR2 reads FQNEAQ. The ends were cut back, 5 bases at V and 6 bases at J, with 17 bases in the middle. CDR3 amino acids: CASSPDTGIGQPQHF. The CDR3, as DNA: TGTGCCAGCAGCCCAGATACGGGGATTGGTCAGCCCCAGCATTTT.

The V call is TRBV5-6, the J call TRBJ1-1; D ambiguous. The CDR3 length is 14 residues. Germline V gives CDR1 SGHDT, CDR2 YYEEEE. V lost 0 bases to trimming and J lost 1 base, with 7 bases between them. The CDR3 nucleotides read TGTGCCAGCAGCTTGGTAGGAAGGAACACTGAAGCTTTCTTT. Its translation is CASSLVGRNTEAFF.

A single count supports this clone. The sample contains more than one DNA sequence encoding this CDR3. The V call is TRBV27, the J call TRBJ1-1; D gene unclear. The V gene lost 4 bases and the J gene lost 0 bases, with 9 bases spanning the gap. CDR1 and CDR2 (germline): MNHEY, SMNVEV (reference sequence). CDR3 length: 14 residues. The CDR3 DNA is TGTGCCAGCAGTTCCCTTAATATGAACACTGAAGCTTTCTTT. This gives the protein CASSSLNMNTEAFF.

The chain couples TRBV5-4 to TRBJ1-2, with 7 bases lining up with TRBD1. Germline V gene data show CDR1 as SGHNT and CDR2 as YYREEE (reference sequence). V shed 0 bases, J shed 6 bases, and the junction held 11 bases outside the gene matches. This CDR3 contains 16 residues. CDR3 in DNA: TGTGCCAGCAGCTTGGACATGGGACAGAATTTACATGGCTACACCTTC. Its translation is CASSLDMGQNLHGYTF.

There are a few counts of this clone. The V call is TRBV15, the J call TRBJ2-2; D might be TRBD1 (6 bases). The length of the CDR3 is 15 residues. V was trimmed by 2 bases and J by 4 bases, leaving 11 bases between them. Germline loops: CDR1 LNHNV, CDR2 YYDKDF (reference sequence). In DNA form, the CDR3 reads TGTGCCACCAGCAGATCAGGGGCGGGCACCGGGGAGCTGTTTTTT. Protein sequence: CATSRSGAGTGELFF.

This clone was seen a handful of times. CDR3 region: CSAGLTMNTEAFF. The CDR3 nucleotides read TGCAGCGCCGGCCTGACCATGAACACTGAAGCTTTCTTT. The chain uses TRBV29-1 and TRBJ1-1, with D unclear. The ends were cut back, 7 bases at V and 0 bases at J, with 12 bases in the middle. CDR1 and CDR2 from the germline V gene are SQVTM and ANQGSEA. This CDR3 region has 13 residues.

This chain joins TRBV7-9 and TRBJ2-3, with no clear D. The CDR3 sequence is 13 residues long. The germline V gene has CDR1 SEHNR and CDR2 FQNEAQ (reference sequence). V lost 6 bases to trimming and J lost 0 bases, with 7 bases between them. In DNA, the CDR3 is TGTGCCAGCAGGCTACCAAGCACAGATACGCAGTATTTT. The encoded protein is CASRLPSTDTQYF.